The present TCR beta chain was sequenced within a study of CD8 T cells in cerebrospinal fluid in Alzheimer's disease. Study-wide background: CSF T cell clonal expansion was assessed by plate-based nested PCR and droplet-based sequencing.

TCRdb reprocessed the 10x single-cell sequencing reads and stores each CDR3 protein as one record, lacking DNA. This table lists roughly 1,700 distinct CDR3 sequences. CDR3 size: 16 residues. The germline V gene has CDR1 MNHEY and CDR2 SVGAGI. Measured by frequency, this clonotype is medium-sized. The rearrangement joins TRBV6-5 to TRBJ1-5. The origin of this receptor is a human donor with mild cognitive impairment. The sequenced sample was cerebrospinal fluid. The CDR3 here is CASSYTPPQGNQPQHF.